One T cell receptor beta chain is described in this entry. This record comes from a study of cytomegalovirus exposure and HLA in healthy donors. Study-level information: The approximately 130 validation repertoires matched the roughly 700 first-cohort repertoires in platform, a later analysis reported.

Sequencing used immunoSEQ multiplex PCR; TCRdb keeps in-frame clones, though not all of them. The data contain 150,000 or so clones, 85% to 90% of them singletons. CDR3 length: 18 amino acids. Germline CDR1 and CDR2: LNHDA and SQIVND (reference sequence). V trimming: 3 bases; J trimming: 0 bases; junction bases outside the gene matches: 8. The sequenced sample consisted of PBMCs. The clonotype comes from a woman between 18 and 29 years old in good health and CMV-seropositive. This rearrangement joins TRBV19 to TRBJ2-2; 9 positions agree with TRBD1. The CDR3 DNA is TGTGCCAGTAGTATTGTTACAGGGGGCAGTTCGAACACCGGGGAGCTGTTTTTT. Translated, it gives CASSIVTGGSSNTGELFF.